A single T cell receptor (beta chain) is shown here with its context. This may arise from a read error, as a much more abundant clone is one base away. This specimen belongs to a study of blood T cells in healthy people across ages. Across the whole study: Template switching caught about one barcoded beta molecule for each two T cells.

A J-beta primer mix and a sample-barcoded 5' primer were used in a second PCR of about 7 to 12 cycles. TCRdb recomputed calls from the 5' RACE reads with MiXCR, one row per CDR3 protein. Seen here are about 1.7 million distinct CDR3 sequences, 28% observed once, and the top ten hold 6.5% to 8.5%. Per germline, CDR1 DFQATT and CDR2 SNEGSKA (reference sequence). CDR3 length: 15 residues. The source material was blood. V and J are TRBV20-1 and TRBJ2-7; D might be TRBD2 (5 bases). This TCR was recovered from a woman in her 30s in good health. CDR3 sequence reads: CSATEAVPSSCEQYF. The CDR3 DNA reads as TGCAGTGCTACTGAGGCAGTACCTAGCTCCTGCGAGCAGTACTTC.